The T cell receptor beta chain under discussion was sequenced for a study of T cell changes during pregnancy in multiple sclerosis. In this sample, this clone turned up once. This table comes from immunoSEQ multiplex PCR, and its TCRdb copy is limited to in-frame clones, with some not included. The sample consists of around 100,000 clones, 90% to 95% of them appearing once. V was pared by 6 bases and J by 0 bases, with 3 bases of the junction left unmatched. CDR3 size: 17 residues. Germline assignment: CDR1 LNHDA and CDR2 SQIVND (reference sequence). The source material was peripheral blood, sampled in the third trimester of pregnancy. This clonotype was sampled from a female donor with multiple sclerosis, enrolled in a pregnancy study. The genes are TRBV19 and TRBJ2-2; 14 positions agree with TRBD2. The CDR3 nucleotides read TGTGCCAGTAGAAGGACTAGCGGGAGGTCGAACACCGGGGAGCTGTTTTTT. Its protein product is CASRRTSGRSNTGELFF.